This TCR beta chain was retrieved from a study of blood T cell repertoires in COVID-19 (dated by TCRdb to about 2020). Study-level background: Samples covering the acute and convalescent phases of COVID-19 were provided by collaborators in the United States, Italy and Spain. The repertoires were released in a freely available public database meant as a resource for research on the immune response to SARS-CoV-2. Where available, HLA class I and class II types were obtained from metadata supplied by the sample provider rather than from assay-based typing. Subjects who had been exposed to COVID-19, were actively infected with it, or had recovered from it provided the deeply sampled blood TCRbeta repertoires that made up the dataset. The prospective study material was composed of cDNA or gDNA derived from T cells, B-cell-depleted T cells, or PBMCs. The samples were drawn from two sources: the first 160 participants of the ongoing ImmuneRACE study, and 950 to 1,500 subjects contributed by 6 global collaborators. Nearly every sample came with metadata listing a de-identified subject ID, COVID-19 status, age in years and sex.

The immunoSEQ Assay, a bias-controlled multiplex PCR, was used to amplify TCRbeta CDR3 regions from genomic DNA. The paper's data handling went like this. Within the assay, amplification of reference gene primers was used to estimate how many nucleated cells each sample contained. To quantify the absolute abundance of each unique TCRbeta CDR3 rearrangement, sequence reads were collapsed and filtered. For each sample, productive Simpson clonality was calculated as the square root of Simpson's diversity index across productive rearrangements. TCRdb took over this immuneACCESS table, retaining in-frame rearrangements with V and J assigned. Such tables are incomplete; in checked studies, under half of the missing clones stem from an unresolved V gene, and the remainder is unexplained. The V and J calls and clone size come from that table; D and trimming were worked out from the DNA. In this sample the table shows roughly 150,000 clones, approximately 86% of which occur a single time. 2% to 3% of the sample comes from the top ten.

V lost 3 bases and J lost 4 bases, and the count of bases not matched to a germline gene is 4. CDR1 and CDR2 are drawn from the germline V gene: KGHSH, LQKENI. Its CDR3 holds 15 amino acids, cysteine through phenylalanine. Only the CDR3 region is kept as DNA, spanning 45 bases read in frame from base 1. What the authors observed across the whole study: The amount of clinical and demographic metadata varied by source and participant and was provided uncurated.

Each collaborating institution followed its own protocols to collect whole blood in K2EDTA tubes. For TCRbeta analysis, collaborators shipped samples in one of three forms: frozen whole blood, isolated PBMCs, or DNA extracted from either of those sample types. On this clone: Its antigen is not yet known. No much larger clone is present one base from it, and per-base qualities are unavailable. The sample carries other DNA sequences with the same CDR3.

Sequenced: peripheral blood. The sequence came from a woman aged 70-85 years with acute or convalescent COVID-19. The sequence is built from TRBV18 and TRBJ1-3; 9 central bases correspond to TRBD1. The encoded CDR3 is CASSPGQGEGNTIYF. The nucleotide sequence reads TGTGCCAGCTCACCGGGACAGGGAGAGGGAAACACCATATATTTT.